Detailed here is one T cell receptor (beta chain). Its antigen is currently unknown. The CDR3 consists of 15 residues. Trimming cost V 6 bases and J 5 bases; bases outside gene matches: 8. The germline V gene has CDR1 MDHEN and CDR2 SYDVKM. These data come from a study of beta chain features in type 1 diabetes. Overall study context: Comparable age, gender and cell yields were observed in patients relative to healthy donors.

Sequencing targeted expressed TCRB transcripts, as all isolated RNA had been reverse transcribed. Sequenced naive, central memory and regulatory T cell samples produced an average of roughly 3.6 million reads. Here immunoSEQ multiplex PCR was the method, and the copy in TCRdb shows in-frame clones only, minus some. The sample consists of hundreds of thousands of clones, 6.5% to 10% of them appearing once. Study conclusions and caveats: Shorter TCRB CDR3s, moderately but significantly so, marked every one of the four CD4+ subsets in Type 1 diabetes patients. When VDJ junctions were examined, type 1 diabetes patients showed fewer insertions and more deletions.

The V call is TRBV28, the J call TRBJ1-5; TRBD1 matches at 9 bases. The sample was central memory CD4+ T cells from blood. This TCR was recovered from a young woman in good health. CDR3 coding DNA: TGTGCCAGCAGACCCGGGACAGGGACTTATCAGCCCCAGCATTTT. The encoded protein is CASRPGTGTYQPQHF.